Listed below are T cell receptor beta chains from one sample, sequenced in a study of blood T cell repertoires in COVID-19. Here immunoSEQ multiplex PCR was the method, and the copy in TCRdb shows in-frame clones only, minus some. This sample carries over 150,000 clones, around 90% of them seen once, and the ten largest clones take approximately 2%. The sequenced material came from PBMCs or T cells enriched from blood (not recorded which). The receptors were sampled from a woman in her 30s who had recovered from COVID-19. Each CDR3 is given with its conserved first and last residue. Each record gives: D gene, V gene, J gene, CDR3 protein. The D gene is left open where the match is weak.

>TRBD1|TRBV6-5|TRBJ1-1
CASSSTGQGSTEAFF
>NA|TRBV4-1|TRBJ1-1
CASSQDVDSEAFF
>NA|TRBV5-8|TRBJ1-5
CASSFQGFNQPQHF
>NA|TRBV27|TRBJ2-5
CASSPLGSGIQETQYF
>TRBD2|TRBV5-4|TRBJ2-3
CASSPRGGGTDTQYF
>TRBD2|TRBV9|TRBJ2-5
CASSPNPSGGEETQYF
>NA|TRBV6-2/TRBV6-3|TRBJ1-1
CASSTANRAEAFF
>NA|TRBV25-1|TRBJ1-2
CASSELESSYGYTF
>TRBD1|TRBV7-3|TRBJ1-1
CASSQGQGTEAFF
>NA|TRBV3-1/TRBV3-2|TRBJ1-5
CASSQTGSGQPQHF
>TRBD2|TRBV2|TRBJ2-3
CASRKGGGPQYF
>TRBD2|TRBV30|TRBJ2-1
CAWKRGSYNEQFF
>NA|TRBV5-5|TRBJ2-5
CASSPGPQRDLGETQYF
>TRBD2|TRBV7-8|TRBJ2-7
CASSLSPGGGEQYF
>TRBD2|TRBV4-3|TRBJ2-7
CASSPGTSGRDSYEQYF
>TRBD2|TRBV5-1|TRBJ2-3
CASRLPAGNADTQYF
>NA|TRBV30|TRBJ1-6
CAWSRSGSSYNSPLHF
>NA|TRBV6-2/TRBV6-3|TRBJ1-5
CASSFQGLSNQPQHF
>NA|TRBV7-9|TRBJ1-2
CASSYKYRTSYGYTF
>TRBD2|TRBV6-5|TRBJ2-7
CASSYSPLAGPYEQYF
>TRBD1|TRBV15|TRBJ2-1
CATSSLRDSSYNEQFF
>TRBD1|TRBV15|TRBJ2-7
CATSRRQGADEQYF
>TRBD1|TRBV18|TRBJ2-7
CASSPLPLRAGGTYEQYF
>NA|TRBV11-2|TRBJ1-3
CASSHIFFGTPSSGNTIYF
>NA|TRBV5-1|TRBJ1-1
CASSWLFAQREAFF
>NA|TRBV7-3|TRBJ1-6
CASSFSGNNSPLHF
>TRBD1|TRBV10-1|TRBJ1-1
CASSEGGQPMNTEAFF
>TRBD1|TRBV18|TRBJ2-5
CASSLRTGGLEETQYF
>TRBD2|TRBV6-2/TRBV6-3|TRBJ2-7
CASSISGRFDISYEQYF
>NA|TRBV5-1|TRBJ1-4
CASSPDLEKLFF
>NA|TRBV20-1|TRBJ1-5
CSASQTGKRNQPQHF
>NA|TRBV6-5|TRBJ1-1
CASSYGDTNTEAFF
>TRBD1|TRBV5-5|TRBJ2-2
CASRPLNDRGHGTGELFF
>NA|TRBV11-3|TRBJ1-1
CASSPPRGIYTEAFF
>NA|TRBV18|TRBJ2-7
CASSPFPGEQYF
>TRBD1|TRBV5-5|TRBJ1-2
CASSLASGQHYGYTF
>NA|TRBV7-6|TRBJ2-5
CASSSFGTEQETQYF
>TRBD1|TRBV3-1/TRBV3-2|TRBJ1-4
CASSQVRRGRANEKLFF
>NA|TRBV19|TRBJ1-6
CASSTYSNSPLHF
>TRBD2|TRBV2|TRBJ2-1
CASRAGGALYNEQFF
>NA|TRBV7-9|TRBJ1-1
CASSSIGGVGTEAFF
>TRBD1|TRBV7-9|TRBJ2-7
CATATGAGEQYF
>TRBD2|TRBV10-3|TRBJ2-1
CAISEAGSYNEQFF
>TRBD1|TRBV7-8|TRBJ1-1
CASSFGQGTTEAFF
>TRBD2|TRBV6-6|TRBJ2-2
CASSYRPGGYTGELFF
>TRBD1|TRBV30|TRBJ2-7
CAWSSVKPGQGPPYEQYF
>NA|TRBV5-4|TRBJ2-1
CASSLLRERNNEQFF
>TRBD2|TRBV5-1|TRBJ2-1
CASSLEAGGYNEQFF
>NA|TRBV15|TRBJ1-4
CATSRARGDEKLFF
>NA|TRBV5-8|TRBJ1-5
CASTLRTGYSNQPQHF
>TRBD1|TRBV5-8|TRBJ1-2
CASSRRQGGRYGYTF
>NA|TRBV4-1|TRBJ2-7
CASSQVIQGGSEQYF
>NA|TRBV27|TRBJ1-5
CASSRREGQPQHF
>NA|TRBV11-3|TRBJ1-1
CASSTNRLTEAFF
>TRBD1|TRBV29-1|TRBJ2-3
CSVERQGANTQYF
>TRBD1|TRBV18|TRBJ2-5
CASSPLTRDRAATSQETQYF
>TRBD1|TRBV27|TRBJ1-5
CASSPFFGTVSHSNQPQHF